The present entry profiles one TCR beta chain with its context. The sample is drawn from a study of radiotherapy plus CTLA-4 blockade in lung cancer. Per the germline V gene, CDR1 is SGHRS and CDR2 is YFSETQ. Trimming removed 4 bases from V and 7 bases from J, with 17 bases in between. This CDR3 spans 14 amino acids. Using immunoSEQ multiplex PCR, the repertoire was profiled, and TCRdb retains in-frame clones only, with some absent. The top ten hold about 4.2% of the sample, which has some 70,000 clones, over 80% seen once. V is TRBV5-1 and J is TRBJ1-2; D is perhaps TRBD1 (6 bases). This TCR was recovered from a human donor with non-small cell lung cancer who had a partial response to radiotherapy plus ipilimumab. Here the sequenced sample was peripheral blood, taken from a patient treated with radiotherapy plus ipilimumab. CDR3 residues: CASSETQGKGGYTF. The CDR3 region has the DNA TGCGCCAGCAGCGAGACACAGGGAAAGGGTGGCTACACCTTC. The full variable domain, with the rest looked up from reference TRBV5-1 and TRBJ1-2, is KAGVTQTPRYLIKTRGQQVTLSCSPISGHRSVSWYQQTPGQGLQFLFEYFSETQRNKGNFPGRFSGRQFSNSRSEMNVSTLELGDSALYLCASSETQGKGGYTFGSGTRLTVV.